Listed below are T cell receptor beta chains from one sample, sequenced in a study of cytomegalovirus exposure and HLA in healthy donors. Using immunoSEQ multiplex PCR, the repertoire was profiled, and TCRdb retains in-frame clones only, with some absent. In total, the table holds 200,000 or so clones. Sequenced input: PBMCs. These receptors were taken from a boy younger than 18 in good health and CMV-seronegative. The CDR3 runs from the conserved cysteine through the conserved F or W. The order of the fields is V gene, D gene, J gene, CDR3 DNA, CDR3 protein. The D gene is left open where the match is weak.

TRBV5-6	-	TRBJ2-1	TGTGCCAGCAGCCTGAGAACGGAGCAGTTCTTC	CASSLRTEQFF
TRBV28	TRBD1	TRBJ1-1	TGTGCCAGCAGTTCTGGGGCAGGGACAGGGTGGGGTTTCTTT	CASSSGAGTGWGFF
TRBV5-4	-	TRBJ2-7	TGTGCCAGCAGCGACAGCACCTACGAGCAGTACTTC	CASSDSTYEQYF
TRBV6-4	TRBD2	TRBJ2-3	TGTGCCAGCAGTGCTAGCGGGGGGGCAGATACGCAGTATTTT	CASSASGGADTQYF
TRBV27	-	TRBJ1-1	TGTGCCAGCAGTTTAGCGTCGGCAGGGCGCACTGAAGCTTTCTTT	CASSLASAGRTEAFF
TRBV13	-	TRBJ1-1	TGCGCCAGCAGCTTAGGTGCGGGGACGAACACTGAAGCTTTCTTT	CASSLGAGTNTEAFF
TRBV9	-	TRBJ1-6	TGTGCCAGCAGCGCGCGGGACCCCTCCTATAATTCACCCCTCCACTTT	CASSARDPSYNSPLHF
TRBV9	TRBD2	TRBJ2-3	TGTGCCAGCAGCCCCGAACTTAGGGGAGGGAAAACAGATACGCAGTATTTT	CASSPELRGGKTDTQYF
TRBV11-3	TRBD1	TRBJ1-1	TGTGCCAGCAGCTTTCCAGGGGGCCAAGCTTTCTTT	CASSFPGGQAFF
TRBV19	TRBD1	TRBJ2-2	TGTGCCAGTGGTAATATACAGGGGAATTCCGGGGAGCTGTTTTTT	CASGNIQGNSGELFF
TRBV30	-	TRBJ1-6	TGTGCCTGGAGTGGGGAGGGTTCACCCCTCCACTTT	CAWSGEGSPLHF
TRBV5-1	-	TRBJ2-2	TGCGCCAGCAGCTTGAGTAGCATAACCGGGGAGCTGTTTTTT	CASSLSSITGELFF
TRBV13	-	TRBJ2-7	TGTGCCAGCAGCTTGCGTCCCTACGAGCAGTACTTC	CASSLRPYEQYF